This TCR beta chain was sequenced for a study of blood T cell repertoires in COVID-19. The overall study: The United States, Italy and Spain provided the acute and convalescent COVID-19 samples.

Here immunoSEQ multiplex PCR was the method, and the copy in TCRdb shows in-frame clones only, minus some. The data contain some 220,000 clones, 75% to 85% of them seen just once; the ten biggest clones take up roughly 1.3%. Germline V gene sequence: CDR1 LGHNA, CDR2 YSLEER. The length of the CDR3 is 17 residues. The V and J ends lost 0 bases and 4 bases, in that order; junction bases with no gene match: 5. This chain uses TRBV4-3 with TRBJ2-6; 8 bases agree with TRBD1. This TCR was recovered from a woman aged 30 to 39 with COVID-19, enrolled during active disease. Input material: peripheral blood. The CDR3 coding sequence is TGCGCCAGCAGCCAAGATCAGGGGGCGCTAGGGGCCAACGTCCTGACTTTC. Protein: CASSQDQGALGANVLTF.